The next 19 T cell receptor beta chains were all read from a single sample in a study of shared clonotypes between healthy human individuals. Method: immunoSEQ multiplex PCR; TCRdb's copy keeps in-frame clones and lacks some. Of some 2,500,000 clones listed, roughly 93% are singletons. The material sequenced was naive CD4+ T cells from PBMCs. Subset described: CD45RA+ positively selected. Receptors originate from a man between 18 and 35 years old in good health. Some clones in this sample may be carry-over from other donors' samples.

The V call is TRBV4-1, the J call TRBJ1-6; D unresolved. The V gene's germline CDR1 is MGHRA and CDR2 YSYEKL. V was cut by 6 bases and J by 6 bases, with 6 bases left in between. The CDR3 is 12 amino acids. Here the CDR3 reads CASRGTNSPLHF. Written as DNA, the CDR3 is TGCGCCAGCAGGGGCACTAATTCACCCCTCCACTTT.

The chain joins TRBV4-1 to TRBJ2-1; the D is unclear. The length of the CDR3 is 12 residues. V was clipped by 4 bases and J by 10 bases, with 11 bases between them. The V gene's germline CDR1 is MGHRA and CDR2 YSYEKL. CDR3 residues: CASSPLRGEQFF. In DNA, the CDR3 is TGCGCCAGCAGCCCCTTACGCGGCGAGCAGTTCTTC.

With regard to this clone: This CDR3 is also generated by other DNA sequences in the sample. The chain's CDR3 is CSVAGQGSYGYTF. The CDR3 DNA is TGCAGCGTCGCTGGACAGGGGAGCTATGGCTACACCTTC. This chain links TRBV29-1 with TRBJ1-2; the match to TRBD1 covers 9 bases. In germline, CDR1 is SQVTM, CDR2 ANQGSEA. V lost 6 bases to trimming and J lost 4 bases; unmatched junction nucleotides: 6. The CDR3 contains 13 residues.

The genes are TRBV2 and TRBJ1-2; D is possibly TRBD1 (6 bases). CDR1 is SNHLY, CDR2 FYNNEI, per germline. CDR3 length: 11 amino acids. Trimming took off 4 bases at V and 8 bases at J, with 8 bases between the two ends. CDR3 coding DNA: TGTGCCAGCAGTGCGGGGGGCGGCTACACCTTC. As protein: CASSAGGGYTF.

The rearrangement joins TRBV7-2 to TRBJ2-1, with a weak D call TRBD1 (5 bases). This CDR3 comprises 13 residues. The germline gives CDR1 SGHTA, CDR2 FQGNSA. Trimming took 5 bases from V and 4 from J, leaving 9 bases between them. CDR3 region: CASSTQGYNEQFF. In nucleotides, the CDR3 is TGTGCCAGCAGCACCCAGGGATACAATGAGCAGTTCTTC.

The chain combines TRBV2 with TRBJ1-2; 7 positions agree with TRBD1. The CDR3 has 12 residues. Germline loops: CDR1 SNHLY, CDR2 FYNNEI. V lost 4 bases and J lost 8; bases outside the gene matches: 4. CDR3 sequence: CASSADRAGYTF. DNA for the CDR3: TGTGCCAGCAGTGCTGACAGGGCCGGCTACACCTTC.

This chain uses TRBV6-5 with TRBJ2-7; 11 nucleotides line up with TRBD1. This CDR3 has 14 amino acids. Trimming took 5 bases from V and 5 from J; bases not matched to a gene: 5. From germline, CDR1 is MNHEY and CDR2 SVGAGI. The CDR3 nucleotides read TGTGCCAGCAGTGGACAGGGGGCTTGGAACGAGCAGTACTTC. The encoded protein is CASSGQGAWNEQYF.

V usage is TRBV28 and J usage is TRBJ2-7; 7 bases map to TRBD1. The germline V gene has CDR1 MDHEN and CDR2 SYDVKM. The ends lost 5 bases at V and 4 bases at J; junction bases unmatched: 14. The CDR3 extends over 16 amino acids. Written as DNA, the CDR3 is TGTGCCAGCAGTCCTGATCTACAGGGGACGCGGTACGAGCAGTACTTC. Protein product: CASSPDLQGTRYEQYF.

The genes are TRBV5-5 and TRBJ2-3, with 8 bases fitting TRBD1. CDR1 is SGHKS and CDR2 is YYEKEE in the germline V gene (reference sequence). Trimming removed 0 bases from V and 2 bases from J; junction bases left unmatched: 5. The CDR3 loop spans 16 amino acids. This chain's CDR3 is CASSLGLGQDTDTQYF. The DNA for the CDR3 is TGTGCCAGCAGCTTGGGTTTGGGACAGGACACAGATACGCAGTATTTT.

The J gene is TRBJ2-1, the V gene TRBV11-2; 7 positions agree with TRBD1. Germline CDR1 reads SGHAT; CDR2 reads FQNNGV. The CDR3 length is 13 residues. J lost 6 bases, V lost 5 bases, and 4 bases had no gene match. CDR3 in amino acids: CASSPPGGNEQFF. In DNA, the CDR3 is TGTGCCAGCAGCCCTCCAGGGGGCAATGAGCAGTTCTTC. Using reference TRBV11-2 and TRBJ2-1 for the parts outside the CDR3, the full variable domain is EAGVAQSPRYKIIEKRQSVAFWCNPISGHATLYWYQQILGQGPKLLIQFQNNGVVDDSQLPKDRFSAERLKGVDSTLKIQPAKLEDSAVYLCASSPPGGNEQFFGPGTRLTVL.

CDR3 protein: CASTFGGAEGAFF. The CDR3 DNA reads as TGTGCCAGCACCTTCGGGGGGGCGGAAGGAGCTTTCTTT. V and J are TRBV2 and TRBJ1-1; D perhaps matches TRBD1 (6 bases). The CDR3 is 13 residues long. The V and J ends lost 7 bases and 10 bases respectively, with 19 bases between them. CDR1 SNHLY and CDR2 FYNNEI come from the germline V gene.

This clone was found once. The J gene is TRBJ1-2, the V gene TRBV4-2; tentative D call: TRBD1 (6 bases). V was clipped by 4 bases and J by 5 bases, with 20 bases between them. This CDR3 has 16 residues. Germline V gene data show CDR1 as LGHNA and CDR2 as YNFKEQ. CDR3 sequence reads: CASSPEIVIQGYGYTF. DNA for the CDR3: TGTGCCAGCAGCCCCGAGATAGTTATCCAGGGGTATGGCTACACCTTC.

The CDR3 bases are TGCGCCAGCAGCTTTTATGGCGGGAGGGAAGATACGCAGTATTTT. Encoded protein: CASSFYGGREDTQYF. The chain uses TRBV5-1 and TRBJ2-3, with 9 bases lining up with TRBD2. J lost 5 bases, V lost 2 bases, and 6 bases had no gene match. Germline CDR1 SGHRS, CDR2 YFSETQ. The CDR3 runs 15 residues.

This sequence joins TRBV27 and TRBJ2-3; possibly TRBD1 for D (6 bases). The length of the CDR3 is 15 residues. V lost 2 bases to trimming and J lost 0 bases, with 9 bases between them. The germline V gene has CDR1 MNHEY and CDR2 SMNVEV (reference sequence). The DNA for the CDR3 is TGTGCCAGCAGTTTAAGGGGGAGAAGCACAGATACGCAGTATTTT. The encoded protein is CASSLRGRSTDTQYF.

This CDR3 reads CASSPRAGGEYF. The CDR3 DNA sequence: TGCGCCAGCAGCCCAAGGGCCGGGGGCGAGTACTTC. V and J are TRBV4-1 and TRBJ2-5; D is perhaps TRBD1 or TRBD2 (6 bases each). This CDR3 comprises 12 residues. The germline V gene has CDR1 MGHRA and CDR2 YSYEKL. With 4 bases removed from V and 12 bases from J, the gap between germline ends came to 15 bases.

This chain joins TRBV30 and TRBJ2-2; D is undetermined. The CDR3 runs 13 residues. Trimming pared 0 bases from V and 5 bases from J, leaving 7 bases between. CDR1 is GTSNPN and CDR2 is SVGIG in the germline V gene (reference sequence). This CDR3 reads CAWSVVETGELFF. In DNA, the CDR3 is TGTGCCTGGAGTGTAGTGGAGACCGGGGAGCTGTTTTTT.

About this clone itself: The sample holds other DNA sequences that translate to the same CDR3. The chain recombines TRBV10-1 with TRBJ1-3; D is unresolved. CDR1 and CDR2 (germline): WNHNN, SYGVQD (reference sequence). Trimming took off 4 bases at V and 4 bases at J, with 11 bases between the two ends. The CDR3 has 14 amino acids. The CDR3 sequence is CASSGTASGNTIYF. CDR3 bases: TGCGCCAGCAGTGGAACAGCGTCCGGAAACACCATATATTTT.

This chain uses TRBV28 with TRBJ1-4; perhaps TRBD1 as D (6 bases). The V and J ends lost 6 bases and 4 bases respectively, with 18 bases between them. The CDR3 is made up of 16 amino acids. Germline values: CDR1 MDHEN, CDR2 SYDVKM. The chain's CDR3 is CASRPAGGAGNEKLFF. For the CDR3, the DNA is TGTGCCAGCAGACCCGCGGGGGGGGCTGGTAATGAAAAACTGTTTTTT.

The chain has TRBV7-9 and TRBJ2-3; D possibly corresponds to TRBD2 (6 bases). The germline V gene encodes CDR1 SEHNR and CDR2 FQNEAQ (reference sequence). CDR3 length: 14 amino acids. Trimming took 6 bases from V and 4 from J, leaving 14 bases between them. CDR3 residues: CASRHWGVADTQYF. CDR3 nucleotides: TGTGCCAGCAGGCACTGGGGGGTTGCAGATACGCAGTATTTT.